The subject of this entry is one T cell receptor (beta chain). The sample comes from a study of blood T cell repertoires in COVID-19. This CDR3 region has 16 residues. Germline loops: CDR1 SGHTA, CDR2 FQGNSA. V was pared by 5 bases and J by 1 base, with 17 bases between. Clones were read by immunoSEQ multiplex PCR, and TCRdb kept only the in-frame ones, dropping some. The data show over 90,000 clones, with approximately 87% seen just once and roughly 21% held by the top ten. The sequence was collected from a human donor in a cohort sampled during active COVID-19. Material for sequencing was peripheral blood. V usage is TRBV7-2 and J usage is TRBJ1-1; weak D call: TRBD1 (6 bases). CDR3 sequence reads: CASSPDQQGSNTEAFF. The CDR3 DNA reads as TGTGCCAGCAGCCCAGATCAACAGGGATCGAACACTGAAGCTTTCTTT.